One and the same sample provided the 26 T cell receptor beta chains below, sequenced in a study of blood T cell repertoires in COVID-19 (dated by TCRdb to the early 2020s). The library was generated by the immunoSEQ multiplex PCR assay. Not all clones reach the TCRdb copy of this immuneACCESS table, which keeps in-frame sequences only. Checked studies attribute under half of the gap to unresolved V genes and leave the rest unexplained. Across this sample there are around 170,000 clones, with nearly 80% seen only once. In total, the top ten clones hold 13% to 15% of the sample. Material: PBMCs or T cells enriched from blood (not recorded which). The receptors here all came from a man aged 55 to 69 who had been exposed to COVID-19.

CDR3 DNA sequence: TGCAGCGCCCCAGGGGATACGGACACTGAAGCTTTCTTT. Translated: CSAPGDTDTEAFF. The rearrangement uses TRBV29-1 and TRBJ1-1; perhaps TRBD1 as D (6 bases). Germline values: CDR1 SQVTM, CDR2 ANQGSEA. The CDR3 is 13 amino acids. V lost 7 bases, J lost 3 bases, and 15 bases lay in between.

Only a few counts were recorded for this clone. V is TRBV29-1 and J is TRBJ1-3; D gene ambiguous. Looked up from germline, CDR1 is SQVTM and CDR2 is ANQGSEA. Trimming cost V 6 bases and J 0 bases, with 6 bases left between them. This CDR3 is 12 amino acids long. For the CDR3, the DNA is TGCAGCGTGGCCAACTCTGGAAACACCATATATTTT. This gives the protein CSVANSGNTIYF.

The CDR3 nucleotides are TGTGCCAGCACCGACCAACCGGGTTTCTACGAGCAGTACTTC. This codes for CASTDQPGFYEQYF. The chain carries TRBV28 and TRBJ2-7, with no clear D. V lost 7 bases to trimming and J lost 3 bases, with 16 bases between them. Germline assignment: CDR1 MDHEN and CDR2 SYDVKM. CDR3 size: 14 residues.

Only one count was recorded for this clone. This chain links TRBV21-1 with TRBJ1-5; TRBD1 was called by the table and not checked on the DNA. TRBV21-1 is listed as a pseudogene. The length of the CDR3 is 12 residues. The CDR3 here is CAPAGASQPQHF. As DNA, the CDR3 is TGTGCCCCTGCAGGGGCGAGTCAGCCCCAGCATTTT.

The V and J genes are TRBV27 and TRBJ2-1; 9 bases line up with TRBD1. This CDR3 is 14 amino acids long. V was pared by 2 bases and J by 9 bases, with 5 bases of the junction left unmatched. The V gene's germline CDR1 is MNHEY and CDR2 SMNVEV (reference sequence). For the CDR3, the DNA is TGTGCCAGCAGTTTAACAGGGGGCCTTGGTGAGCAGTTCTTC. Protein product: CASSLTGGLGEQFF.

This rearrangement joins TRBV19 to TRBJ2-7; tentative D call: TRBD1 (6 bases). This CDR3 comprises 14 residues. CDR1 is LNHDA and CDR2 is SQIVND in the germline V gene (reference sequence). V was trimmed by 4 bases and J by 0 bases, leaving 10 bases between them. CDR3 amino acids: CASSRQASSYEQYF. The DNA for the CDR3 is TGTGCCAGTAGTAGACAGGCTAGCTCCTACGAGCAGTACTTC. Based on the CDR3 plus reference TRBV19 and TRBJ2-7, the full variable domain is DGGITQSPKYLFRKEGQNVTLSCEQNLNHDAMYWYRQDPGQGLRLIYYSQIVNDFQKGDIAEGYSVSREKKESFPLTVTSAQKNPTAFYLCASSRQASSYEQYFGPGTRLTVT.

This chain uses TRBV29-1 with TRBJ1-2, with unresolved D. This CDR3 is 11 amino acids long. Germline loops: CDR1 SQVTM, CDR2 ANQGSEA. Trimming removed 6 bases from V and 5 bases from J, with 10 bases in between. In DNA form, the CDR3 reads TGCAGCGTCCCCCTTATATATGGCTACACCTTC. Amino acids: CSVPLIYGYTF.

V usage is TRBV5-6 and J usage is TRBJ2-1; tentative D call: TRBD2 (6 bases). The CDR3 length is 15 residues. The germline V gene encodes CDR1 SGHDT and CDR2 YYEEEE. V was trimmed by 0 bases and J by 6 bases, leaving 13 bases between them. CDR3 sequence reads: CASSLEGVGGNEQFF. For the CDR3, the DNA is TGTGCCAGCAGCTTGGAAGGGGTGGGGGGCAATGAGCAGTTCTTC.

The CDR3 loop reads CASSQSPGVGNQPQHF. The CDR3 bases are TGTGCCAGCAGCCAATCGCCAGGGGTAGGAAATCAGCCCCAGCATTTT. The chain couples TRBV16 to TRBJ1-5; D perhaps matches TRBD1 (6 bases). Germline CDR1 KGHSY, CDR2 FQNENV. V dropped 0 bases and J dropped 4 bases, with 13 bases sitting between them. The CDR3 is 16 amino acids.

The chain is built from TRBV6-6 and TRBJ1-5, with a possible D match to TRBD1 (5 bases). The CDR3 runs to 13 residues. V was shortened by 1 base and J by 12 bases, with 13 bases between the two germline ends. The germline CDR1 and CDR2 sequences are MNHNY and SVGAGI (reference sequence). Here the CDR3 reads CASSYLGSGGQHF. CDR3 DNA sequence: TGTGCCAGCAGTTACTTAGGTTCCGGGGGCCAGCATTTT.

The V gene is TRBV19, the J gene TRBJ2-3, with a possible D match to TRBD2 (5 bases). The V end was cut by 5 bases, the J end by 5 bases, with 17 bases between. Per germline, CDR1 LNHDA and CDR2 SQIVND (reference sequence). The CDR3 covers 15 residues. CDR3 nucleotides: TGTGCCAGTAGTCGAGGGAGTTCCCCCGGAGATACGCAGTATTTT. Protein sequence: CASSRGSSPGDTQYF. The full variable domain, in which reference TRBV19 and TRBJ2-3 provide the parts outside the CDR3, is DGGITQSPKYLFRKEGQNVTLSCEQNLNHDAMYWYRQDPGQGLRLIYYSQIVNDFQKGDIAEGYSVSREKKESFPLTVTSAQKNPTAFYLCASSRGSSPGDTQYFGPGTRLTVL.

The chain employs TRBV6-5 and TRBJ1-5; a possible D gene is TRBD1 (6 bases). CDR3 length equals 13 residues. Germline CDR1 MNHEY, CDR2 SVGAGI. The V and J ends lost 6 bases and 6 bases respectively, with 12 bases between them. CDR3 sequence reads: CASRRGGTQPQHF. CDR3 coding DNA: TGTGCCAGCAGACGCGGGGGCACTCAGCCCCAGCATTTT.

The rearrangement links TRBV4-3 to TRBJ1-2, with D possibly TRBD1 on 5 matching bases. The CDR3 sequence is 17 residues long. V was pared by 2 bases and J by 6 bases, with 22 bases between. The germline gives CDR1 LGHNA, CDR2 YSLEER. CDR3 protein: CASSQTSVRQYLDGYTF. The CDR3 DNA reads TGCGCCAGCAGCCAAACATCGGTCCGACAGTATCTGGATGGCTACACCTTC.

This clone was counted a few times. The chain combines TRBV30 with TRBJ1-5; 11 nucleotides align to TRBD1. The V segment lost 2 bases and the J segment 6 bases; nucleotides outside the gene matches: 6. The CDR3 is 15 residues long. The germline gives CDR1 GTSNPN, CDR2 SVGIG (reference sequence). CDR3 coding DNA: TGTGCCTGGAGTCTGGGGACAGGGGGACGTCAGCCCCAGCATTTT. It translates to CAWSLGTGGRQPQHF.

The chain is built from TRBV4-1 and TRBJ1-2; no clear D gene. Germline V gene lookup returns CDR1 MGHRA and CDR2 YSYEKL. The CDR3 has 15 amino acids. V lost 4 bases and J 2 bases, leaving 14 bases between the germline ends. CDR3 protein: CASSRAGSGNYGYTF. The CDR3 bases are TGCGCCAGCAGCCGCGCGGGGAGTGGGAACTATGGCTACACCTTC.

The chain employs TRBV5-4 and TRBJ2-1; TRBD2 matches at 15 bases. CDR1 and CDR2 (germline): SGHNT, YYREEE (reference sequence). The trim removed 0 bases at V and 6 bases at J, leaving 1 base unmatched. The CDR3 extends over 16 amino acids. This CDR3 is CASSLGGLAGGNEQFF. In nucleotides, the CDR3 is TGTGCCAGCAGCTTGGGGGGACTAGCGGGAGGCAATGAGCAGTTCTTC.

The chain joins TRBV11-2 to TRBJ1-2, with D perhaps matching TRBD1 (5 bases). Deletions cut 6 bases from V and 3 bases from J, with 23 bases between. The CDR3 is made up of 17 amino acids. Germline assignment: CDR1 SGHAT and CDR2 FQNNGV. The CDR3 region has the DNA TGTGCCAGCAGATCGGTAACCGGGACTGGCGGCGACTATGGCTACACCTTC. Protein product: CASRSVTGTGGDYGYTF.

The chain is built from TRBV7-2 and TRBJ2-7; 10 nucleotides agree with TRBD2. Germline CDR1 SGHTA, CDR2 FQGNSA. V shed 5 bases and J 7 bases; nucleotides not matched to a gene: 8. This CDR3 comprises 14 residues. The CDR3: CASSPSGSPLEQYF. CDR3 in DNA: TGTGCCAGCAGCCCTAGCGGGAGTCCTTTGGAGCAGTACTTC.

This sequence joins TRBV19 and TRBJ1-1, with D possibly being TRBD1 (6 bases). The length of the CDR3 is 13 residues. Trimming took off 7 bases at V and 0 bases at J, with 9 bases between the two ends. Germline CDR1 and CDR2: LNHDA and SQIVND (reference sequence). This CDR3 reads CASNGGMNTEAFF. The CDR3 coding sequence is TGTGCCAGTAATGGGGGCATGAACACTGAAGCTTTCTTT.

V and J are TRBV7-2 and TRBJ1-1, with 8 bases matching TRBD1. The CDR3 is made up of 15 amino acids. CDR1 and CDR2 (germline): SGHTA, FQGNSA. V shed 5 bases, J shed 3 bases, and the junction held 8 bases outside the gene matches. The CDR3 loop reads CASSLQYRGDTEAFF. In DNA form, the CDR3 reads TGTGCCAGCAGCCTCCAGTACAGGGGGGACACTGAAGCTTTCTTT.

The J gene is TRBJ1-5, the V gene TRBV30, with D perhaps TRBD1 (6 bases). V was trimmed by 2 bases and J by 6 bases, leaving 8 bases between them. The V gene's germline CDR1 is GTSNPN and CDR2 SVGIG (reference sequence). The CDR3 consists of 12 residues. This CDR3 is CAWSQGSQPQHF. The DNA of the CDR3 is TGTGCCTGGAGTCAGGGGAGTCAGCCCCAGCATTTT.

CDR3 protein: CASSFTGAKGYTF. The CDR3, as DNA: TGTGCCAGCAGCTTCACAGGGGCGAAAGGCTACACCTTC. The chain couples TRBV7-8 to TRBJ1-2; 7 nucleotides line up with TRBD1. Germline V CDR1 and CDR2: SGHVS, FQNEAQ. The V and J ends lost 3 bases and 8 bases, in that order; junction bases with no gene match: 6. The CDR3 is 13 amino acids.

The V and J genes are TRBV14 and TRBJ2-1; D is undetermined. Trimming cost V 2 bases and J 5 bases, with 13 bases left between them. This CDR3 has 15 amino acids. CDR1 is SGHDN and CDR2 is FVKESK in the germline V gene. The CDR3 spells CASSQPPGGNNEQFF. CDR3 DNA: TGTGCCAGCAGCCAACCCCCCGGCGGCAACAATGAGCAGTTCTTC.

The chain links TRBV24-1 to TRBJ1-1; D remains unclear. The CDR3 is made up of 13 amino acids. Trimming left V 4 bases short and J 6 bases short, with 11 bases between. Germline CDR1 and CDR2: KGHDR and SFDVKD. The CDR3 DNA follows: TGTGCCACCAGTGACCGTCAACTCTCTGAAGCTTTCTTT. Encoded protein: CATSDRQLSEAFF.

This clone was seen more than once but under ten times. CDR3 residues: CASGAGPEQYF. CDR3 in DNA: TGTGCCAGCGGTGCGGGGCCCGAGCAGTACTTC. The chain has TRBV9 and TRBJ2-7; D perhaps matches TRBD2 (6 bases). This CDR3 comprises 11 residues. Trimming pared 7 bases from V and 6 bases from J, leaving 11 bases between. CDR1 SGDLS and CDR2 YYNGEE come from the germline V gene.

The count of this clone is one. J is TRBJ2-7 and V is TRBV11-3; 8 nucleotides line up with TRBD1. This CDR3 contains 14 residues. Trimming at V came to 4 bases and at J to 6 bases, leaving 8 bases not matched to a gene. Germline loops: CDR1 SGHNT, CDR2 YENEEA. The CDR3 loop is CASSSRQGLSEQYF. The CDR3 nucleotides read TGTGCCAGCAGCTCTAGACAGGGGCTCTCCGAGCAGTACTTC.